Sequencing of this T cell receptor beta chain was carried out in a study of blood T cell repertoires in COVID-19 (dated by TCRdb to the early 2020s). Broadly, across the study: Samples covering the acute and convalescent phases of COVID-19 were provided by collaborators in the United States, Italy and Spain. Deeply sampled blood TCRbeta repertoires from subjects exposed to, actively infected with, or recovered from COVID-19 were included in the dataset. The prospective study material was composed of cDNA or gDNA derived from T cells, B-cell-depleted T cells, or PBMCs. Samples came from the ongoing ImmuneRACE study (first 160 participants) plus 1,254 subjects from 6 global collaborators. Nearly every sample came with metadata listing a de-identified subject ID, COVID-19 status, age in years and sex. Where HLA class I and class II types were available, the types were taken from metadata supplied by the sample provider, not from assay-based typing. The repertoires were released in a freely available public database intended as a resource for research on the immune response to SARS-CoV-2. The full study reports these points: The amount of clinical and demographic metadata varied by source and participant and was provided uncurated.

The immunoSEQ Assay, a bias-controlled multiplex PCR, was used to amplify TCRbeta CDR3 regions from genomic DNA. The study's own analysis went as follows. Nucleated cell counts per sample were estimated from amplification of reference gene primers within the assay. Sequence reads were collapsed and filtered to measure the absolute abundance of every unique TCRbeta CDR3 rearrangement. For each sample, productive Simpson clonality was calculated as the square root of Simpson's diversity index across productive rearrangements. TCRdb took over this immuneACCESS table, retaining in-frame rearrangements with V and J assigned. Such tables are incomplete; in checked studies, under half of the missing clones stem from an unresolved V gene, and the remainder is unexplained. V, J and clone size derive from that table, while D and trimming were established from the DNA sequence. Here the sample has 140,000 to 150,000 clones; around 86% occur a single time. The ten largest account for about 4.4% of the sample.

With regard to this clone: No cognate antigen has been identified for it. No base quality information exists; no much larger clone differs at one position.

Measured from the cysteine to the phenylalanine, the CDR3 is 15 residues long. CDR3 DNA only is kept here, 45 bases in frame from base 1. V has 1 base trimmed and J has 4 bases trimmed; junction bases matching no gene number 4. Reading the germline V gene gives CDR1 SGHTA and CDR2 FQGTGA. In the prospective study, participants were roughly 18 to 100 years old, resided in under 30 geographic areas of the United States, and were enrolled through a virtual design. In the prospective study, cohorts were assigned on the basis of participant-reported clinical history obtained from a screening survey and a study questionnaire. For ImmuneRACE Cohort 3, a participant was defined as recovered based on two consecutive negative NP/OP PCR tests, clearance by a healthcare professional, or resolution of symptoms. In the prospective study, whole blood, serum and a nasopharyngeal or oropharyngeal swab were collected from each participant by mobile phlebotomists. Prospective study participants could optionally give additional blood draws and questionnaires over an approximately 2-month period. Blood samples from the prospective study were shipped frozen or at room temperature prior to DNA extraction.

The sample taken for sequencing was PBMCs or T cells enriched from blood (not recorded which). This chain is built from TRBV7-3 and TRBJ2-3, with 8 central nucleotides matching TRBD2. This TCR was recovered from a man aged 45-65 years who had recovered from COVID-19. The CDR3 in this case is CASSLNGRAADTQYF. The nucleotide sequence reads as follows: TGTGCCAGCAGCTTAAACGGGAGGGCCGCAGATACGCAGTATTTT.